Following are 22 T cell receptor beta chains from one sample sequenced in a study of control samples from healthy donors and cancer patients. TCRdb's copy holds only in-frame clones and misses some; the assay was immunoSEQ multiplex PCR. The sample consists of around 68,000 clones, around 84% of them appearing once. Sequencing used PBMCs. These receptors were taken from a woman aged 50 to 60 with lung cancer.

The chain uses TRBV5-6 and TRBJ1-2; D unclear. The germline gives CDR1 SGHDT, CDR2 YYEEEE. CDR3 size: 12 residues. V lost 1 base and J 6 bases, leaving 7 bases between the germline ends. CDR3 bases: TGTGCCAGCAGCTTGTCCAGAGATGGCTACACCTTC. Its protein is CASSLSRDGYTF.

With respect to this clone: Other DNA sequences in the sample encode the same CDR3. The chain joins TRBV4-1 to TRBJ1-2; 8 positions agree with TRBD1. The V gene's germline CDR1 is MGHRA and CDR2 YSYEKL. V gave up 0 bases and J gave up 7 bases; unmatched junction bases: 4. The CDR3 runs 14 residues. The DNA of the CDR3 is TGCGCCAGCAGCCAAGAGGGACAGGTCCTTGGCTACACCTTC. It specifies CASSQEGQVLGYTF.

This clone was seen a few times. This chain connects TRBV6-6 to TRBJ2-7; D gene unclear. Germline lookup yields CDR1 MNHNY and CDR2 SVGAGI (reference sequence). The V gene lost 5 bases and the J gene lost 6 bases, with 14 bases spanning the gap. The CDR3 sequence is 13 residues long. The DNA of the CDR3 is TGTGCCAGCAGTCTCCCGCCCTCAGTCGAGCAGTACTTC. Its protein is CASSLPPSVEQYF.

The chain combines TRBV19 with TRBJ1-2; 10 bases agree with TRBD1. The V gene's germline CDR1 is LNHDA and CDR2 SQIVND (reference sequence). The CDR3 sequence is 16 residues long. V was pared by 5 bases and J by 2 bases, with 8 bases of the junction left unmatched. The CDR3 DNA follows: TGTGCCAGTAGTCGTGACAGGGGGCGCGGGAACTATGGCTACACCTTC. Amino acids: CASSRDRGRGNYGYTF.

The chain links TRBV4-2 to TRBJ2-2; no clear D. This CDR3 has 12 residues. The germline CDR1 and CDR2 sequences are LGHNA and YNFKEQ. Trimming cost V 3 bases and J 7 bases, with 6 bases left between them. CDR3 sequence (DNA): TGTGCCAGCAGCCAGGCCAACGGGGAGCTGTTTTTT. This gives the protein CASSQANGELFF.

This clone occurred once. The chain is built from TRBV20-1 and TRBJ1-2; D perhaps matches TRBD1 (5 bases). CDR3 length equals 11 residues. The V and J ends lost 3 bases and 4 bases respectively, with 6 bases between them. The germline CDR1 and CDR2 sequences are DFQATT and SNEGSKA (reference sequence). CDR3 sequence (DNA): TGCAGTGCTAGGGACATCTATGGCTACACCTTC. Its protein product is CSARDIYGYTF.

This clone was detected a few times. The chain links TRBV24-1 to TRBJ2-1, with 8 bases that match TRBD2. The CDR3 totals 16 residues. CDR1 and CDR2 from the germline V gene are KGHDR and SFDVKD. V was clipped by 3 bases and J by 9 bases; unmatched bases: 12. In nucleotides, the CDR3 is TGTGCCACCAGTGATCCGGTTCCGGGGGGGCGGATTGAGCAGTTCTTC. Translating gives CATSDPVPGGRIEQFF.

The DNA of the CDR3 is TGCAGCGTTGTCCAGGGGGGCACATATGGCTACACCTTC. Translated, it gives CSVVQGGTYGYTF. The chain couples TRBV29-1 to TRBJ1-2; 7 bases map to TRBD1. Trimming cost V 4 bases and J 5 bases; bases outside gene matches: 7. The CDR3 spans 13 residues. Per germline, CDR1 SQVTM and CDR2 ANQGSEA.

The rearrangement uses TRBV4-3 and TRBJ1-1; D may be TRBD1 (5 bases). Trimming left V 1 base short and J 5 bases short, with 8 bases between. The CDR3 runs to 13 residues. The germline V gene encodes CDR1 LGHNA and CDR2 YSLEER. In DNA, the CDR3 is TGCGCCAGCAGCCAAGTCAAGGGGACTGAAGCTTTCTTT. Translated, it gives CASSQVKGTEAFF.

The V call is TRBV5-1, the J call TRBJ1-1; 7 bases are shared with TRBD1. The J segment lost 2 bases and the V segment lost 3 bases, leaving 16 bases of the junction unmatched. The CDR3 covers 18 residues. From germline, CDR1 is SGHRS and CDR2 YFSETQ. CDR3 protein: CASSSPKVAGTANTEAFF. The CDR3 nucleotides read TGCGCCAGCAGCTCCCCCAAAGTCGCCGGGACAGCCAACACTGAAGCTTTCTTT.

The chain uses TRBV28 and TRBJ2-1; D unresolved. Germline-derived CDR1 and CDR2 are MDHEN and SYDVKM. CDR3 size: 14 residues. The V end lost 5 bases, the J end lost 2 bases, and 10 bases lay between the germline ends. CDR3 sequence reads: CASSPGLAYNEQFF. The CDR3 DNA reads as TGTGCCAGCAGTCCCGGGCTAGCCTACAATGAGCAGTTCTTC.

The chain uses TRBV5-6 and TRBJ1-6; unclear D gene. CDR3 length: 13 amino acids. V shed 4 bases and J shed 10 bases, with 12 bases lying between them. Germline lookup yields CDR1 SGHDT and CDR2 YYEEEE. Here the CDR3 reads CASSRTGLSPLHF. CDR3 nucleotide sequence: TGTGCCAGCAGCAGGACCGGACTATCACCCCTCCACTTT.

This chain links TRBV29-1 with TRBJ1-1; D is uncertain. Germline CDR1 SQVTM, CDR2 ANQGSEA. V lost 7 bases to trimming and J lost 3 bases, with 18 bases between them. The CDR3 has 14 amino acids. The CDR3 is CSGTIAGRYTEAFF. DNA of the CDR3: TGCAGCGGGACTATCGCGGGGAGATACACTGAAGCTTTCTTT. The full variable domain, with the rest looked up from reference TRBV29-1 and TRBJ1-1, is SAVISQKPSRDICQRGTSLTIQCQVDSQVTMMFWYRQQPGQSLTLIATANQGSEATYESGFVIDKFPISRPNLTFSTLTVSNMSPEDSSIYLCSGTIAGRYTEAFFGQGTRLTVV.

The rearrangement links TRBV28 to TRBJ1-2; D is uncertain. Germline V lookup: CDR1 MDHEN, CDR2 SYDVKM. This CDR3 region has 12 residues. V was trimmed by 4 bases and J by 4 bases, leaving 7 bases between them. CDR3 bases: TGTGCCAGCAGTTCAAGAAGCTATGGCTACACCTTC. Translation: CASSSRSYGYTF.

This clone has only a few counts. The chain combines TRBV6-6 with TRBJ1-2; 9 bases agree with TRBD1. The germline gives CDR1 MNHNY, CDR2 SVGAGI (reference sequence). The CDR3 is 15 amino acids. V lost 10 bases to trimming and J lost 3 bases; unmatched junction nucleotides: 12. The CDR3 reads CANGPGTGPDYGYTF. The CDR3 coding sequence is TGTGCCAATGGCCCCGGGACAGGGCCTGACTATGGCTACACCTTC.

CDR3 coding DNA: TGTGCCAGCAGCTTGGAGAAGCCAGGGATGAACTATCAGCCCCAGCATTTT. This encodes CASSLEKPGMNYQPQHF. The rearrangement links TRBV5-5 to TRBJ1-5; weak D call: TRBD1 (5 bases). Germline CDR1 is SGHKS and CDR2 is YYEKEE (reference sequence). Trimming stripped 0 bases from V and 5 bases from J, with 18 bases between. The CDR3 runs 17 residues.

This chain connects TRBV28 to TRBJ1-2; tentatively, D is TRBD1 (5 bases). Between the trimmed V and J ends, which lost 5 bases and 0 bases, there was a span of 10 bases. Germline V lookup: CDR1 MDHEN, CDR2 SYDVKM. The CDR3 runs to 14 residues. CDR3 sequence reads: CASSRQGTNYGYTF. CDR3 coding DNA: TGTGCCAGCAGTCGTCAGGGAACTAACTATGGCTACACCTTC.

The J gene is TRBJ1-3, the V gene TRBV19, with D unclear. Germline V lookup: CDR1 LNHDA, CDR2 SQIVND (reference sequence). V was clipped by 4 bases and J by 2 bases, with 9 bases between them. CDR3 length: 14 amino acids. The CDR3 nucleotides read TGTGCCAGTAGTACTGGTAACGCTGGAAACACCATATATTTT. Protein: CASSTGNAGNTIYF.

Here the CDR3 DNA reads TGTGCCAGCAGCTCCACGGCCCTCTATGGCTACACCTTC. Translation gives CASSSTALYGYTF. The rearrangement joins TRBV28 to TRBJ1-2; D is unclear. Trimming took off 6 bases at V and 4 bases at J, with 12 bases between the two ends. The CDR3 totals 13 residues. CDR1 MDHEN and CDR2 SYDVKM come from the germline V gene.

The rearrangement uses TRBV7-2 and TRBJ2-3, with TRBD2 as a possible D gene (6 bases). Germline V gene sequence: CDR1 SGHTA, CDR2 FQGNSA. The germline V and J ends were trimmed by 1 base and 2 bases, with 7 bases remaining between them. The CDR3 runs 14 residues. The CDR3 coding sequence is TGTGCCAGCAGCTTAGGCGGGGCCACAGATACGCAGTATTTT. It codes for CASSLGGATDTQYF.

The rearrangement links TRBV12-3 or TRBV12-4 to TRBJ2-1, with D perhaps TRBD1 (5 bases). Trimming stripped 7 bases from V and 8 bases from J, with 15 bases between. The CDR3 is 13 amino acids. Written as DNA, the CDR3 is TGTGCCAGCACCCCGGACCCACAGGATGAGCAGTTCTTC. Translation gives CASTPDPQDEQFF.

V is TRBV28 and J is TRBJ2-7; D not certain. The CDR3 runs 13 residues. CDR1 and CDR2 from the germline V gene are MDHEN and SYDVKM. Trimming stripped 6 bases from V and 3 bases from J, with 12 bases between. The CDR3 sequence: CASRTATDYEQYF. The CDR3 DNA is TGTGCCAGCAGGACTGCCACCGACTACGAGCAGTACTTC.